Presented here are 15 T cell receptor beta chains from one specimen sequenced in a study of OX40 agonist ivuxolimab in advanced cancers. Sequencing used immunoSEQ multiplex PCR; TCRdb keeps in-frame clones, though not all of them. The data hold about 95,000 clones, with about 88% observed a single time. The material was CD4+ or CD8+ T cells sorted from blood, obtained in a trial of the OX40 agonist ivuxolimab. The source of these receptors is an adult with an advanced solid tumor such as melanoma, head and neck, liver or kidney cancer.

The chain uses TRBV30 and TRBJ2-5, with TRBD1 identical over 7 bases. The CDR3 totals 16 residues. V was clipped by 2 bases and J by 5 bases; unmatched bases: 14. CDR1 is GTSNPN and CDR2 is SVGIG in the germline V gene (reference sequence). CDR3 nucleotides: TGTGCCTGGAGTTGGGTGACAGGGTCAAAACGGGAGACCCAGTACTTC. It encodes CAWSWVTGSKRETQYF.

The chain couples TRBV5-1 to TRBJ1-2; the D gene is possibly TRBD1 (5 bases). Trimming took 0 bases from V and 5 from J, leaving 32 bases between them. The CDR3 sequence is 21 residues long. From germline, CDR1 is SGHRS and CDR2 YFSETQ. DNA of the CDR3: TGCGCCAGCAGCTTGGCCCTAACTAGTTCTCTTGGCCCGGACACCACGTATGGCTACACCTTC. Protein sequence: CASSLALTSSLGPDTTYGYTF.

The V and J genes are TRBV29-1 and TRBJ2-1; weak D call: TRBD1 (5 bases). The CDR3 has 15 amino acids. Trimming removed 2 bases from V and 4 bases from J, with 15 bases in between. Germline loops: CDR1 SQVTM, CDR2 ANQGSEA. CDR3 amino acids: CSVEPFRQGYNEQFF. The CDR3 nucleotides read TGCAGCGTTGAACCATTCCGTCAGGGTTACAATGAGCAGTTCTTC.

The genes are TRBV12-5 and TRBJ2-3, with a tentative D call TRBD1 (7 bases). This CDR3 region has 15 residues. Per germline, CDR1 LGHNT and CDR2 FRNRAP. Trimming removed 5 bases at V and 3 bases at J, with 15 bases between. The CDR3 sequence: CASGGGGVWTDTQYF. CDR3 DNA: TGTGCTAGTGGTGGAGGGGGCGTCTGGACAGATACGCAGTATTTT.

The chain links TRBV2 to TRBJ2-5; D not certain. The CDR3 has 14 residues. Trimming cost V 5 bases and J 2 bases, with 12 bases left between them. The germline V gene has CDR1 SNHLY and CDR2 FYNNEI. The DNA of the CDR3 is TGTGCCAGCAGTTCGTGGGTAGAGCAAGAGACCCAGTACTTC. Translation gives CASSSWVEQETQYF.

The J gene is TRBJ2-3, the V gene TRBV6-1; D gene uncertain. The V end was cut by 6 bases, the J end by 1 base, with 8 bases between. Germline CDR1 MNHNS, CDR2 SASEGT. This CDR3 has 13 amino acids. This chain's CDR3 is CASSPSGTDTQYF. The DNA of the CDR3 is TGTGCCAGCAGCCCCTCCGGCACAGATACGCAGTATTTT.

The rearrangement links TRBV9 to TRBJ2-2; no reliable D call. The V end was cut by 0 bases, the J end by 2 bases, with 5 bases between. Per the germline V gene, CDR1 is SGDLS and CDR2 is YYNGEE. This CDR3 has 14 residues. The CDR3: CASSVVSNTGELFF. The CDR3 DNA is TGTGCCAGCAGCGTAGTAAGTAACACCGGGGAGCTGTTTTTT.

The chain recombines TRBV28 with TRBJ1-4; D is unresolved. Trimming cost V 2 bases and J 6 bases, with 4 bases left between them. The CDR3 consists of 12 residues. In germline, CDR1 is MDHEN, CDR2 SYDVKM. The CDR3 nucleotides read TGTGCCAGCAGTTTAGAAGATGAAAAACTGTTTTTT. Translation: CASSLEDEKLFF.

The chain links TRBV9 to TRBJ2-7; D perhaps matches TRBD2 (5 bases). This CDR3 is 13 amino acids long. V lost 4 bases, J lost 5 bases, and 13 bases lay in between. The germline gives CDR1 SGDLS, CDR2 YYNGEE. The CDR3 is CASSTLGVDEQYF. CDR3 DNA: TGTGCCAGCAGCACGCTCGGGGTCGACGAGCAGTACTTC.

This clone was found once. The CDR3 spells CASSTTGEEYEQYF. CDR3 coding DNA: TGCGCCAGCAGCACAACAGGGGAGGAATACGAGCAGTACTTC. The J gene is TRBJ2-7, the V gene TRBV5-1; a weak D match, TRBD1 (7 bases). Germline lookup yields CDR1 SGHRS and CDR2 YFSETQ. The CDR3 loop spans 14 amino acids. V was clipped by 4 bases and J by 4 bases, with 15 bases between them.

This chain joins TRBV30 and TRBJ1-1; D call uncertain. The length of the CDR3 is 13 residues. V gave up 2 bases and J gave up 4 bases, with 11 bases separating them. Per the germline V gene, CDR1 is GTSNPN and CDR2 is SVGIG (reference sequence). The DNA for the CDR3 is TGTGCCTGGAGTATAGCCCTCGCCACTGAAGCTTTCTTT. This sequence encodes CAWSIALATEAFF.

The chain joins TRBV4-3 to TRBJ2-7; 8 bases align to TRBD2. Trimming cost V 4 bases and J 5 bases; bases outside gene matches: 4. The CDR3 totals 13 residues. Germline V gives CDR1 LGHNA, CDR2 YSLEER. CDR3 sequence reads: CASSRGGNNEQYF. Here the CDR3 DNA reads TGCGCCAGCAGCCGCGGGGGGAATAACGAGCAGTACTTC.

The V gene is TRBV9, the J gene TRBJ1-4; a weak D match, TRBD1 (6 bases). Trimming took 0 bases from V and 4 from J, leaving 7 bases between them. The CDR3 has 14 amino acids. Germline V CDR1 and CDR2: SGDLS, YYNGEE. CDR3 in amino acids: CASSVGQDNEKLFF. Here the CDR3 DNA reads TGTGCCAGCAGCGTAGGACAGGATAATGAAAAACTGTTTTTT.

This clone has a single count. The chain recombines TRBV7-9 with TRBJ2-1, with 8 bases lining up with TRBD1. V shed 5 bases, J shed 0 bases, and the junction held 3 bases outside the gene matches. There are 15 residues in the CDR3. CDR1 and CDR2 (germline): SEHNR, FQNEAQ (reference sequence). CDR3 amino acids: CASSLGQGSYNEQFF. DNA of the CDR3: TGTGCCAGCAGCCTAGGACAGGGCTCCTACAATGAGCAGTTCTTC.

The chain uses TRBV7-3 and TRBJ2-1, with D maybe TRBD2 (7 bases). The CDR3 has 14 amino acids. Germline-derived CDR1 and CDR2 are SGHTA and FQGTGA. Trimming removed 5 bases at V and 4 bases at J, with 12 bases between. CDR3 loop: CASSPGGQYNEQFF. CDR3 DNA: TGTGCCAGCAGCCCGGGGGGCCAGTACAATGAGCAGTTCTTC.